Below, 9 T cell receptor beta chains from the same sample are listed, as sequenced in a study of T cells after yellow fever vaccination. Each CDR3 protein gets one entry after TCRdb re-called the 5' RACE reads with MiXCR. The sample gives approximately 93,000 distinct CDR3 sequences, about 5.8% of which show up once; under 50% is in the top ten. The sequences come from CD8+ T cells sorted from PBMCs, collected 10 days after the yellow fever booster vaccination. These receptors originate from a man aged 18 to 35 who received the YFV17D yellow fever vaccine.

The table lists this clonotype with a few counts. This sequence joins TRBV7-9 and TRBJ1-3; TRBD1 matches at 8 bases. J was trimmed by 0 bases and V by 5 bases; bases with no gene match: 3. Germline CDR1 reads SEHNR; CDR2 reads FQNEAQ (reference sequence). The CDR3 totals 15 residues. CDR3 coding DNA: TGTGCCAGCAGCCCGGGGACAGGCTCTGGAAACACCATATATTTT. Translating gives CASSPGTGSGNTIYF.

This sequence joins TRBV4-1 and TRBJ1-1; D uncertain. Trimming pared 1 base from V and 3 bases from J, leaving 12 bases between. The V gene's germline CDR1 is MGHRA and CDR2 YSYEKL. The CDR3 covers 15 residues. The CDR3 protein is CASSQGQEVHTEAFF. In nucleotides, the CDR3 is TGCGCCAGCAGCCAAGGTCAGGAGGTACACACTGAAGCTTTCTTT.

The chain joins TRBV3-1 to TRBJ1-4; possibly TRBD1 for D (6 bases). V was clipped by 0 bases and J by 7 bases, with 18 bases between them. The CDR3 spans 17 residues. Germline V gene sequence: CDR1 LGHDT, CDR2 YNNKEL (reference sequence). DNA for the CDR3: TGTGCCAGCAGCCAAGAAGGTCTTAGGCAGGGGCCTGAAAAACTGTTTTTT. This encodes CASSQEGLRQGPEKLFF.

J is TRBJ2-1 and V is TRBV3-1; D may be TRBD1 (6 bases). The V end was cut by 3 bases, the J end by 4 bases, with 10 bases between. The CDR3 runs to 14 residues. CDR1 is LGHDT, CDR2 YNNKEL, per germline (reference sequence). The DNA of the CDR3 is TGTGCCAGCAGCCACCGGGACATATACAATGAGCAGTTCTTC. It encodes CASSHRDIYNEQFF.

This clonotype was counted a few times. The chain carries TRBV5-1 and TRBJ2-5; 7 nucleotides line up with TRBD1. The V segment lost 6 bases and the J segment 2 bases; nucleotides outside the gene matches: 13. The CDR3 spans 16 residues. CDR1 is SGHRS, CDR2 YFSETQ, per germline. Here the CDR3 DNA reads TGCGCCAGCACCTTAGAAACAGGGGTTTGGCAAGAGACCCAGTACTTC. This translates into CASTLETGVWQETQYF. Variable domain in full (rest from reference TRBV5-1 and TRBJ2-5): KAGVTQTPRYLIKTRGQQVTLSCSPISGHRSVSWYQQTPGQGLQFLFEYFSETQRNKGNFPGRFSGRQFSNSRSEMNVSTLELGDSALYLCASTLETGVWQETQYFGPGTRLLVL.

This clonotype has a handful of counts. V gene TRBV4-3 combines with J gene TRBJ2-2; 9 bases match TRBD1. The V gene end was trimmed by 2 bases and the J gene end by 3 bases; junction bases not matched to a gene: 4. In germline, CDR1 is LGHNA, CDR2 YSLEER. The CDR3 totals 16 residues. The CDR3 region is CASSQRDRGYTGELFF. The CDR3 DNA follows: TGCGCCAGCAGCCAACGAGACAGGGGGTACACCGGGGAGCTGTTTTTT.

A few counts support this clonotype. The chain uses TRBV7-9 and TRBJ2-3; 7 bases fit TRBD2. Germline values: CDR1 SEHNR, CDR2 FQNEAQ (reference sequence). J gave up 0 bases and V 1 base, and 4 bases lay outside the gene matches. This CDR3 is 16 amino acids long. CDR3 in DNA: TGTGCCAGCAGCTTAGGTCTAGCGGTTAGCACAGATACGCAGTATTTT. This gives the protein CASSLGLAVSTDTQYF.

The rearrangement joins TRBV12-3 or TRBV12-4 to TRBJ2-1; 10 nucleotides align to TRBD2. The CDR3 consists of 17 residues. The ends lost 5 bases at V and 9 bases at J; junction bases unmatched: 16. The chain's CDR3 is CASSPSGGAIALSEQFF. Here the CDR3 DNA reads TGTGCCAGCAGTCCAAGCGGGGGGGCCATAGCTTTGAGTGAGCAGTTCTTC.

This clonotype was detected only a few times. V usage is TRBV15 and J usage is TRBJ1-2; 7 nucleotides agree with TRBD1. This CDR3 contains 19 residues. From germline, CDR1 is LNHNV and CDR2 YYDKDF (reference sequence). V lost 0 bases and J lost 1; bases outside the gene matches: 14. The CDR3 nucleotides are TGTGCCACCAGCAGAGATCTAGGGACAGCGGCATCGCGTAACTATGGCTACACCTTC. The encoded protein is CATSRDLGTAASRNYGYTF.